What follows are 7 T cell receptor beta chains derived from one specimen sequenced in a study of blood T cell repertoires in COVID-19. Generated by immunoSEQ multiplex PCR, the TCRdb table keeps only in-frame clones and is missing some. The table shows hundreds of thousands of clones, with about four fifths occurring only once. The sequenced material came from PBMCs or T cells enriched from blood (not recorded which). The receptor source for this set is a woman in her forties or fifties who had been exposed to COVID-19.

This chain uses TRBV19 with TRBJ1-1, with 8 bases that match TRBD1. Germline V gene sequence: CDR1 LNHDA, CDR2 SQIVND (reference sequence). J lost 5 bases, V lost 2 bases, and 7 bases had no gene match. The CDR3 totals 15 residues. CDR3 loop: CASSIQGAQRTEAFF. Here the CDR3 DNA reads TGTGCCAGTAGTATACAGGGGGCGCAACGGACTGAAGCTTTCTTT.

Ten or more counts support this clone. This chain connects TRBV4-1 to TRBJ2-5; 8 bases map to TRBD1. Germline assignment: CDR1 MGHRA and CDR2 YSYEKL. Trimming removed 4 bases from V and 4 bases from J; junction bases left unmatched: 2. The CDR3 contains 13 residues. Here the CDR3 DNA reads TGCGCCAGCAGCCTGGACAGGGCAGAGACCCAGTACTTC. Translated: CASSLDRAETQYF.

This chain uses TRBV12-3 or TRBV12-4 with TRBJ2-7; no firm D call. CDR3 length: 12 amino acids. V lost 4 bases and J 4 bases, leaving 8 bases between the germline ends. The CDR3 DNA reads TGTGCCAGCAGTTCTGACTCTTACGAGCAGTACTTC. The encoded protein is CASSSDSYEQYF.

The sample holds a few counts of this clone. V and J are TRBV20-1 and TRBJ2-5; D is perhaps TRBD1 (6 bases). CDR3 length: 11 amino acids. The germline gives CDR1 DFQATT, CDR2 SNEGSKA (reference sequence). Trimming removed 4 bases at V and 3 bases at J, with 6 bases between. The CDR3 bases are TGCAGTGCTACAGGGGAAGAGACCCAGTACTTC. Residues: CSATGEETQYF.

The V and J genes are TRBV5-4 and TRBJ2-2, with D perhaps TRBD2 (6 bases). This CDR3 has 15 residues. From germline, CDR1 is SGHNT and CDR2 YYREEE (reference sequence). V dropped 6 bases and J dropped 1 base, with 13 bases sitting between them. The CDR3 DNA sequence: TGTGCCAGCACTAACCGGGACTGGAACACCGGGGAGCTGTTTTTT. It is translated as CASTNRDWNTGELFF.

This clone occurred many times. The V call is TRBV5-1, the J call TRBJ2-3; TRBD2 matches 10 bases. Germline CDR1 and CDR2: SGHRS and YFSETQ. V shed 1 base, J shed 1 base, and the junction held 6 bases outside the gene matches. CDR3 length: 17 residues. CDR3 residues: CASSLRQRGGGTDTQYF. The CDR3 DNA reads TGCGCCAGCAGCTTGCGCCAGCGGGGGGGAGGCACAGATACGCAGTATTTT. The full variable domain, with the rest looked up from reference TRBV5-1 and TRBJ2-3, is KAGVTQTPRYLIKTRGQQVTLSCSPISGHRSVSWYQQTPGQGLQFLFEYFSETQRNKGNFPGRFSGRQFSNSRSEMNVSTLELGDSALYLCASSLRQRGGGTDTQYFGPGTRLTVL.

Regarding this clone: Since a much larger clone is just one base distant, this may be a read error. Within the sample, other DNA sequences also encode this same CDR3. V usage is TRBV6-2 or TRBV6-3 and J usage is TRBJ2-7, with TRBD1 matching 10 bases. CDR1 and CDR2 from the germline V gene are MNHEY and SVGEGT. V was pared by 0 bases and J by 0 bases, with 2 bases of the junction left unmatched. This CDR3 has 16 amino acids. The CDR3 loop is CASSYSRDRGSYEQYF. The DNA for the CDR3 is TGTGCCAGCAGTTACTCGAGGGACAGGGGCTCCTACGAGCAGTACTTC.